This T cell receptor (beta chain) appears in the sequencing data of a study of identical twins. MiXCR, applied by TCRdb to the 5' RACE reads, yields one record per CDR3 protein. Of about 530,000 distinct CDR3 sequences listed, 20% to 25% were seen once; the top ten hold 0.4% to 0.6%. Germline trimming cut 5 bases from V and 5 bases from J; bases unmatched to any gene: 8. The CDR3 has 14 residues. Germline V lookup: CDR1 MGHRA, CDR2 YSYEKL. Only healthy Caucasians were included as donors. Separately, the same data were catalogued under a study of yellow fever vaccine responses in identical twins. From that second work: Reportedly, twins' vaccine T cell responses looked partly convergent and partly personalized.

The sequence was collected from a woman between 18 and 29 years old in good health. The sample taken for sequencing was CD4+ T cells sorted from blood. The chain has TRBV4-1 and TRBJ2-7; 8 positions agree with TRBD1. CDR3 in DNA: TGCGCCAGCAGCTACCCGGGACAGGTCCACGAGCAGTACTTC. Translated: CASSYPGQVHEQYF.